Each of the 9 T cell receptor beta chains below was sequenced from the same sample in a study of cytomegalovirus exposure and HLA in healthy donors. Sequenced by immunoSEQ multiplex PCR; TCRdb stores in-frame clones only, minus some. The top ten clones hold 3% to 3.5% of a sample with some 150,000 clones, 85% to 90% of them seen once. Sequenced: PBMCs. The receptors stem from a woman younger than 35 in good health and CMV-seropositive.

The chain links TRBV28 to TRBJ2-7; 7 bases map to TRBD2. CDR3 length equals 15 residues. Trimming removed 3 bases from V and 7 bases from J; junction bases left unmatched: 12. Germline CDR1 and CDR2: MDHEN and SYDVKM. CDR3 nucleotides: TGTGCCAGCAGTTTTCGGGAGGTCATACCTTGGGAGCAGTACTTC. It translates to CASSFREVIPWEQYF.

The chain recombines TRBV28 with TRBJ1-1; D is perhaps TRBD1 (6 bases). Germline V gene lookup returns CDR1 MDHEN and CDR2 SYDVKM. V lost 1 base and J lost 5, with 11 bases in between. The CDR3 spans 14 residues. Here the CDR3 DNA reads TGTGCCAGCAGTTTATTGCGGGGGCGTACTGAAGCTTTCTTT. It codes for CASSLLRGRTEAFF.

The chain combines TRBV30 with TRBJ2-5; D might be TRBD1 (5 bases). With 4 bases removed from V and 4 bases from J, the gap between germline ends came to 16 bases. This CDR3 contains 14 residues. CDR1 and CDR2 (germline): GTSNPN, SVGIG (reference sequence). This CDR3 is CAWTVRAGPETQYF. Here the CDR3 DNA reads TGTGCCTGGACCGTAAGAGCAGGGCCAGAGACCCAGTACTTC.

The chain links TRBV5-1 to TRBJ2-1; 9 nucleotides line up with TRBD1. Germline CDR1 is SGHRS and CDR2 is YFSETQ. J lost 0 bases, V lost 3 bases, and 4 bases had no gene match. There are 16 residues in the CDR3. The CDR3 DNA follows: TGCGCCAGCAGCTACGGGACAGGGAGCTCCTACAATGAGCAGTTCTTC. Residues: CASSYGTGSSYNEQFF.

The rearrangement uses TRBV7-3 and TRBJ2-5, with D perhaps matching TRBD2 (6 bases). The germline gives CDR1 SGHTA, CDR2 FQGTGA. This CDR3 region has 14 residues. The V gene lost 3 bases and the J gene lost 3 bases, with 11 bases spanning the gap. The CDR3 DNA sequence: TGTGCCAGCAGCTTCCGGGACTCTAAAGAGACCCAGTACTTC. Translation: CASSFRDSKETQYF. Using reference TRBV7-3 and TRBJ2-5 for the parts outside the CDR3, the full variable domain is GAGVSQTPSNKVTEKGKYVELRCDPISGHTALYWYRQSLGQGPEFLIYFQGTGAADDSGLPNDRFFAVRPEGSVSTLKIQRTERGDSAVYLCASSFRDSKETQYFGPGTRLLVL.

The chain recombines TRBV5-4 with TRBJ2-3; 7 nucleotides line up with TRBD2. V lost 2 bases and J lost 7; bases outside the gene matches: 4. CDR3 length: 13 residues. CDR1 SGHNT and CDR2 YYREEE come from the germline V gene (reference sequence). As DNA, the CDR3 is TGTGCCAGCAGCTTCGCTAGCGGATATACGCAGTATTTT. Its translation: CASSFASGYTQYF.

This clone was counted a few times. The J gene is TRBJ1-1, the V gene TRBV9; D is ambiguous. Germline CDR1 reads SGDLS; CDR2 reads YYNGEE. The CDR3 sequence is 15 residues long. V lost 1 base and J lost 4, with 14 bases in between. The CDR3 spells CASSVSGLASTEAFF. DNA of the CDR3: TGTGCCAGCAGCGTATCAGGTCTGGCGAGCACTGAAGCTTTCTTT.

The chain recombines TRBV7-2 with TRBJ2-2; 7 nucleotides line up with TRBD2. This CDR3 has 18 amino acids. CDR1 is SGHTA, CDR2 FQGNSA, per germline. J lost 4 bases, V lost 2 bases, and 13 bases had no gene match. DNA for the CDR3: TGTGCCAGCAGCTTACTCTTTCTTCTAGCGGAGACCACCGGGGAGCTGTTTTTT. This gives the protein CASSLLFLLAETTGELFF.

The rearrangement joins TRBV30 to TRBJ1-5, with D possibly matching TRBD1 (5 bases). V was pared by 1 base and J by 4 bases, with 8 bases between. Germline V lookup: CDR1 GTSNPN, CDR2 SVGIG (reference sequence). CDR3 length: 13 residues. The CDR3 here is CAWSARGNQPQHF. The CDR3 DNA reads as TGTGCCTGGAGTGCCCGGGGGAATCAGCCCCAGCATTTT.